A selection of T cell receptor beta chains follows, all from one sample in a study of spatial heterogeneity in lung cancer. TCRdb re-derived calls from the 5' RACE reads in MiXCR, one entry per CDR3 protein. Of 39,000 or so distinct CDR3 sequences listed, 6.5% to 9.5% are singletons. The sequencing here drew on PBMCs, taken at surgery. These receptors were obtained from a male donor with early-stage non-small cell lung cancer. Both conserved end residues are part of each CDR3. A D gene is named only where the DNA matches it firmly. Clone size is stated in some rows and not others, as once, few, many or a class when expanded.

clone_size | d_call | j_call | v_call | cdr3_nt | cdr3_aa
many | . | TRBJ2-1 | TRBV27 | TGTGCCTCCCAGGGATCCAATGAGCAGTTCTTC | CASQGSNEQFF
many | . | TRBJ2-5 | TRBV18 | TGTGCCAGCTCAAGCTACGGGACAACGGGGGAAGAGACCCAGTACTTC | CASSSYGTTGEETQYF
few | . | TRBJ1-1 | TRBV4-3 | TGCGCCAGCAGCCAAAGATTTGCGGGTCCCACTGAAGCTTTCTTT | CASSQRFAGPTEAFF
many | . | TRBJ1-2 | TRBV4-3 | TGCGCCAGCAGCCAAGAGTATCCGGGGAACTATGGCTACACCTTC | CASSQEYPGNYGYTF
few | . | TRBJ2-1 | TRBV2 | TGTGCCAGCAGTGAATGGGGGGGGGCCTCCTACAATGAGCAGTTCTTC | CASSEWGGASYNEQFF
many | . | TRBJ1-1 | TRBV7-3 | TGTGCCAGCGGGGGGATGGCGAACACTGAAGCTTTCTTT | CASGGMANTEAFF
few | . | TRBJ2-5 | TRBV20-1 | TGCAGTGCCCCGGCCCAAAGGGAGACCCAGTACTTC | CSAPAQRETQYF
. | . | TRBJ2-3 | TRBV7-3 | TGTGCCAGCAGCTTAATAGGGGGGCCTGATACGCAGTATTTT | CASSLIGGPDTQYF
. | TRBD1 | TRBJ1-2 | TRBV12-5 | TGTGCTAGTGGTTTGGAGACCGGGACAGTATCCACCTTC | CASGLETGTVSTF
many | . | TRBJ2-7 | TRBV12-3/TRBV12-4 | TGTGCCAGCAGTTTAGGCAGGGCCACTTCCTACGAGCAGTACTTC | CASSLGRATSYEQYF
few | TRBD1 | TRBJ1-5 | TRBV4-2 | TGTGCCAGCAGCCAAGATCAGGGGGGGAACCAGCCCCAGCATTTT | CASSQDQGGNQPQHF
many | TRBD1 | TRBJ1-1 | TRBV6-5 | TGTGCCAGCAGTAAAAACAGGGGACTGCTGCGCGCTGAAGCTTTCTTT | CASSKNRGLLRAEAFF
many | TRBD1 | TRBJ1-1 | TRBV20-1 | TGCAGTGCTAGAGGGGGACAGGGAATGGCGTACATGAACACTGAAGCTTTCTTT | CSARGGQGMAYMNTEAFF
. | . | TRBJ1-4 | TRBV10-3 | TGTGCCATCAGTGGTTCGGTAGTCCGAACTAATGAAAAACTGTTTTTT | CAISGSVVRTNEKLFF
. | TRBD1 | TRBJ1-2 | TRBV6-5 | TGTGCCAGCAGGGACGGACAGGCGGGGGCGTTGGGTAGGGGCTACACCTTC | CASRDGQAGALGRGYTF
. | . | TRBJ2-7 | TRBV20-1 | TGCAGTGCTCCTCGGGCCCCGAGCTCCTACGAGCAGTACTTC | CSAPRAPSSYEQYF
. | . | TRBJ2-7 | TRBV6-6 | TGTGCCAGCAGTTACTCGGGGGGGCCGGGTAGATTTTACGAGCAGTACTTC | CASSYSGGPGRFYEQYF
many | TRBD2 | TRBJ2-1 | TRBV6-2/TRBV6-3 | TGTGCCAGCAGTCGGTCGCGGGGGGCTTACAATGAGCAGTTCTTC | CASSRSRGAYNEQFF
many | TRBD2 | TRBJ2-1 | TRBV27 | TGTGCCAGCAGTTTAGGGGTAGCGGGAGGGGACAATGAGCAGTTCTTC | CASSLGVAGGDNEQFF
many | . | TRBJ1-4 | TRBV25-1 | TGTGCCACCTCGTATAATGAAAAACTGTTTTTT | CATSYNEKLFF
few | . | TRBJ2-2 | TRBV4-3 | TGCGCCAGCAGCCTAGAAACATCGGAGAACACCGGGGAGCTGTTTTTT | CASSLETSENTGELFF
. | . | TRBJ2-7 | TRBV9 | TGTGCCAGCAGCGTAGGGGGGACGGAATCCTACGAGCAGTACTTC | CASSVGGTESYEQYF